This T cell receptor beta chain was sequenced during a study of graft-versus-host responses after intestinal transplantation. Study in general: The transplants performed in recipients were multivisceral, liver-intestinal, or isolated intestinal. The whole recipient group had anti-thymocyte globulin induction followed by tacrolimus and steroids for around 3 years.

CDR3 length: 18 amino acids. The germline V gene encodes CDR1 MNHEY and CDR2 SMNVEV (reference sequence). The J segment lost 0 bases and the V segment lost 3 bases, leaving 11 bases of the junction unmatched. Libraries were prepared by immunoSEQ multiplex PCR; TCRdb keeps only in-frame clonotypes and omits some of them. The table shows tens of thousands of clones, with approximately 88% occurring only once. Note on this clone: Its antigen is still unknown.

Overall study results and limits: GvH clones turned up in recipient marrow; some had shown up first in ileum or blood. Graft-donor T cell macrochimerism coincided with high graft-versus-host to host-versus-graft clonal ratios in allografts.

Material: unstimulated CD8+ T cells sorted from spleen or lymph node cells, obtained before intestinal transplant. The sequence was collected from a human donor who received an intestinal transplant. The chain carries TRBV27 and TRBJ1-3; 7 nucleotides line up with TRBD1. The chain's CDR3 is CASSFPLRQGHSGNTIYF. CDR3 in DNA: TGTGCCAGCAGTTTCCCCCTCAGACAGGGCCACTCTGGAAACACCATATATTTT.